The rows below give T cell receptor beta chains drawn from one sample of a study of T cell repertoires in cytomegalovirus infection. The antigens of these receptors remain unknown. TCRdb called the reads again in MiXCR, with one record for every CDR3 protein. Of 680,000 or so distinct CDR3 sequences in the sample, roughly 36% were seen once. The sample was cultured PBMCs, taken from culture after CMV antigen stimulation. The receptors derive from a human donor in good health (CMV status not recorded). Some clones in this sample may be carry-over from other donors' samples. Each CDR3 is given with its conserved first and last residue. Fields, in order: J gene, V gene, clone size, D gene, CDR3 DNA, CDR3 protein. D genes are given only for firm matches. Not all rows give a size; the values are once, few, many and, for expanded clones, a class.

TRBJ1-3 TRBV6-6 NA TRBD1 TGTGCCAGCAGTTACTACGGGACAGGGGACGGAAACACCATATATTTT CASSYYGTGDGNTIYF
TRBJ1-1 TRBV4-2 NA NA TGTGCCAGCAGCCAAGATGTAAGGTTTGGGAACACTGAAGCTTTCTTT CASSQDVRFGNTEAFF
TRBJ2-5 TRBV7-8 many TRBD1 TGTGCCAGCAGCCTCAGGACAGGGCGGCAAGAGACCCAGTACTTC CASSLRTGRQETQYF
TRBJ2-7 TRBV7-9 NA TRBD1 TGTGCCAGCAGCGCGACCCGGGACAGGGGAGTCTACGAGCAGTACTTC CASSATRDRGVYEQYF
TRBJ2-7 TRBV2 once TRBD1 TGTGCCAGCAGTGACCCAGGGGGATCGTACGAGCAGTACTTC CASSDPGGSYEQYF
TRBJ2-7 TRBV6-6 NA TRBD2 TGTGCCAGCAGCGTGCTAGCGGGAGAAGGCTACGAGCAGTACTTC CASSVLAGEGYEQYF
TRBJ2-7 TRBV7-2 many TRBD1 TGTGCCAGCAGCTCGGACAGGGGGCTTCTCTACGAGCAGTACTTC CASSSDRGLLYEQYF
TRBJ2-1 TRBV7-2 NA TRBD2 TGTGCCAGCAGCTTAGCCGGGACTAGTTTTTGGAATGAGCAGTTCTTC CASSLAGTSFWNEQFF
TRBJ2-2 TRBV4-3 NA NA TGCGCCAGCAGCCAAGATCAAGGCTTAAACACCGGGGAGCTGTTTTTT CASSQDQGLNTGELFF
TRBJ2-2 TRBV7-2 few NA TGTGCCAGCAGCTTATATCCCCCCGGGAACACCGGGGAGCTGTTTTTT CASSLYPPGNTGELFF
TRBJ1-6 TRBV4-2 few NA TGTGCCAGCAGCCAAGAGGGCCACCGTAATAATTCACCCCTCCACTTT CASSQEGHRNNSPLHF
TRBJ2-2 TRBV5-1 once NA TGCGCCAGCAGCCGCCGTCGGGCAGACACCGGGGAGCTGTTTTTT CASSRRRADTGELFF
TRBJ2-5 TRBV11-2 NA TRBD2 TGTGCCAGCAGCTTAAGGTCACTAGCGGGGGAGGAGACCCAGTACTTC CASSLRSLAGEETQYF
TRBJ2-1 TRBV7-9 many NA TGTGCCAGCAGCTTAGGAAGGTCGGCAGGGACTCCGAGTGGGCAGTTCTTC CASSLGRSAGTPSGQFF
TRBJ2-3 TRBV7-2 NA NA TGTGCCAGCAGCCCGGGCACGCGGGGCCCCGCAGATACGCAGTATTTT CASSPGTRGPADTQYF
TRBJ2-1 TRBV20-1 few NA TGCAGTGTTGAGGACAACTACAATGAGCAGTTCTTC CSVEDNYNEQFF
TRBJ1-2 TRBV7-2 few NA TGTGCCAGCAGCTCCGGACATACCAGAACTAACTATGGCTACACCTTC CASSSGHTRTNYGYTF
TRBJ2-7 TRBV6-6 NA NA TGTGCCAGCAGGTTAGCGGATACCTACGAGCAGTACTTC CASRLADTYEQYF
TRBJ2-5 TRBV7-8 few NA TGTGCCAGTGGCCCTGGGCGGAAAGAGACCCAGTACTTC CASGPGRKETQYF
TRBJ2-5 TRBV19 NA NA TGTGCCAGTATGGACCGGGAGACCCAGTACTTC CASMDRETQYF
TRBJ1-3 TRBV6-8 NA NA TGTGCCAGCAGTTACTCGGGGTACGGATCCGGAAACACCATATATTTT CASSYSGYGSGNTIYF
TRBJ2-5 TRBV7-9 few NA TGTGCCAGCAGCCCTCCACGGGTGTACCAAGAGACCCAGTACTTC CASSPPRVYQETQYF
TRBJ1-4 TRBV6-1 NA NA TGTGCCAGCACGGAGCACGGGGGTGAAAAACTGTTTTTT CASTEHGGEKLFF
TRBJ2-5 TRBV7-6 NA NA TGTGCCAGCAGCTTAGAACCCAGTCAAGAGACCCAGTACTTC CASSLEPSQETQYF
TRBJ1-5 TRBV28 few NA TGTGCCAGCTACGCAGGGGTGGGTCAGCCCCAGCATTTT CASYAGVGQPQHF
TRBJ2-1 TRBV29-1 NA TRBD2 TGCAGCGTTGATGGACTAGCGAAAAATGAGCAGTTCTTC CSVDGLAKNEQFF
TRBJ1-2 TRBV12-3/TRBV12-4 few NA TGTGCCAGCAGACCCGGGACATCTGTCGGCTATGGCTACACCTTC CASRPGTSVGYGYTF
TRBJ1-1 TRBV6-1 NA NA TGTGCCAGCAGTGAATTCCGGGTCCACTTT CASSEFRVHF
TRBJ2-7 TRBV5-5 NA NA TGTGCCAGCAGCTTGGAGCGACAGTCCTACGAGCAGTACTTC CASSLERQSYEQYF
TRBJ1-6 TRBV6-1 NA NA TGTGCCAGCAGTTACGGGGGTTCACCCCTCCACTTT CASSYGGSPLHF
TRBJ2-1 TRBV6-2/TRBV6-3 few NA TGTGCCAGCAGTTACTCGAGTAGTGGTGAGCAGTTCTTC CASSYSSSGEQFF
TRBJ1-5 TRBV2 NA TRBD1 TGTGCCTCCGGCGGGACAGGCCTTCAGCCCCAGCATTTT CASGGTGLQPQHF
TRBJ2-7 TRBV12-3/TRBV12-4 NA TRBD2 TGTGCCAGCAGTCTCACTAGCGGGAGGGCCTGGCGAGACTTC CASSLTSGRAWRDF
TRBJ2-1 TRBV12-3/TRBV12-4 NA NA TGTGCCAGCAGTCATCCGATTGGGGGCTACAATGAGCAGTTCTTC CASSHPIGGYNEQFF
TRBJ1-1 TRBV4-3 NA NA TGCGCCAGCAGCCAAGATCGGGCAGGGGAAGCTTTCTTT CASSQDRAGEAFF
TRBJ1-2 TRBV7-9 few NA TGTGCCAGCAGCTTACTACCCGGGATAGGCCTGAACTATGGCTACACCTTC CASSLLPGIGLNYGYTF
TRBJ1-1 TRBV20-1 NA NA TGCAGTGCTAGTCTACGGGTGAACACTGAAGCTTTCTTT CSASLRVNTEAFF
TRBJ1-3 TRBV4-2 few NA TGTGCCAGCAGCCAAGCAGGGACTGGAAACACCATATATTTT CASSQAGTGNTIYF
TRBJ2-5 TRBV7-9 few NA TGTGCCAGCAGCGCCCTGGGAGTCGAGCCCGGGATCCAAGAGACCCAGTACTTC CASSALGVEPGIQETQYF
TRBJ1-2 TRBV2 NA NA TGTGCCAGCAGTACGGCCATCGGGACGTTGAACTACACCTTC CASSTAIGTLNYTF
TRBJ2-3 TRBV6-5 NA NA TGTGCCAGCAGCCTTGACAGTACTAGCACAGATACGCAGTATTTT CASSLDSTSTDTQYF
TRBJ2-2 TRBV4-2 few TRBD2 TGTGCCAGCAGCCAGGGGACTAGGTCCGGGGAGCTGTTTTTT CASSQGTRSGELFF
TRBJ2-5 TRBV6-1 NA NA TGTGCCAGCAGTGAATACCCAGATGTACGGACATCCCAAGAGACCCAGTACTTC CASSEYPDVRTSQETQYF
TRBJ2-7 TRBV7-6 NA NA TGTGCCAGCAGCCCAGGGACCCAGCAGTACTTC CASSPGTQQYF
TRBJ1-1 TRBV20-1 few NA TGCAGTGCACACAACCCGGGGCAGACTGAAGCTTTCTTT CSAHNPGQTEAFF
TRBJ1-1 TRBV6-6 NA NA TGTGCCAGCTTATCGGCAGGAGAAGCTTTCTTT CASLSAGEAFF
TRBJ2-1 TRBV29-1 NA NA TGCAGCTCCCCCCGGGGGCGGTCAGGAGGCTCCTACAATGAGCAGTTCTTC CSSPRGRSGGSYNEQFF
TRBJ1-1 TRBV14 few NA TGTGCCAGCAGCCAAGATGGTCAGGGAGGGCGGGAAGCTTTCTTT CASSQDGQGGREAFF
TRBJ1-1 TRBV2 NA NA TGTGCCAGCAGTGCAGGTTTCAACACTGAAGCTTTCTTT CASSAGFNTEAFF